Each of the 23 T cell receptor beta chains below was sequenced from the same sample in a study of blood T cells in healthy people across ages. Then a second PCR, running about 6 to 11 cycles, was carried out with a sample-barcoded 5' primer and a J-beta primer mix. TCRdb independently ran MiXCR on the 5' RACE reads; one entry per CDR3 protein. In the table there are about 1.1 million distinct CDR3 sequences, about two fifths of which are singletons. Sequences were obtained from blood. The receptors were gathered from a man between 18 and 29 years old in good health.

This clonotype has only a few counts. The chain uses TRBV2 and TRBJ2-1; D unclear. V was clipped by 5 bases and J by 5 bases, with 4 bases between them. Germline CDR1 is SNHLY and CDR2 is FYNNEI. The CDR3 is 11 amino acids. The CDR3 coding sequence is TGTGCCAGCAGTATCCACAATGAGCAGTTCTTC. Amino acids: CASSIHNEQFF.

The CDR3 DNA is TGTGCCAGCAGCTCGAGCGGCGCAGGGGTCAGTCAGCCCCAGCATTTT. It encodes CASSSSGAGVSQPQHF. The chain combines TRBV5-5 with TRBJ1-5; perhaps TRBD1 as D (6 bases). Trimming stripped 3 bases from V and 6 bases from J, with 19 bases between. From germline, CDR1 is SGHKS and CDR2 YYEKEE (reference sequence). The length of the CDR3 is 16 residues. The full variable domain, with the rest looked up from reference TRBV5-5 and TRBJ1-5, is DAGVTQSPTHLIKTRGQQVTLRCSPISGHKSVSWYQQVLGQGPQFIFQYYEKEERGRGNFPDRFSARQFPNYSSELNVNALLLGDSALYLCASSSSGAGVSQPQHFGDGTRLSIL.

J is TRBJ1-5 and V is TRBV30; no reliable D call. CDR3 size: 15 residues. Between the trimmed V and J ends, which lost 0 bases and 2 bases, there was a span of 11 bases. Germline V gives CDR1 GTSNPN, CDR2 SVGIG (reference sequence). This CDR3 reads CAWSVGAGGNQPQHF. As DNA, the CDR3 is TGTGCCTGGAGTGTGGGTGCGGGAGGCAATCAGCCCCAGCATTTT.

The rearrangement uses TRBV7-3 and TRBJ2-3; 7 bases align to TRBD2. CDR3 size: 14 residues. With V trimmed by 4 bases and J by 2 bases, 3 bases remained unmatched. Germline lookup yields CDR1 SGHTA and CDR2 FQGTGA. The CDR3 reads CASSWGGVTDTQYF. The DNA of the CDR3 is TGTGCCAGCAGCTGGGGGGGAGTCACAGATACGCAGTATTTT.

In DNA, the CDR3 is TGCGCCAGCAGCCAACAGGTGAATAGGGTCGACTATGGCTACACCTTC. This gives the protein CASSQQVNRVDYGYTF. V usage is TRBV4-1 and J usage is TRBJ1-2; D unresolved. The CDR3 covers 16 residues. Trimming took off 2 bases at V and 3 bases at J, with 16 bases between the two ends. Germline CDR1 reads MGHRA; CDR2 reads YSYEKL.

The V call is TRBV27, the J call TRBJ1-2; the D gene is possibly TRBD1 (6 bases). From germline, CDR1 is MNHEY and CDR2 SMNVEV (reference sequence). V was cut by 6 bases and J by 3 bases, with 20 bases left in between. The length of the CDR3 is 16 residues. CDR3 DNA sequence: TGTGCCAGCAGCCAACGAGGGGGGGCGTTTGACTATGGCTACACCTTC. Its translation: CASSQRGGAFDYGYTF.

This chain uses TRBV5-1 with TRBJ2-3, with D uncertain. Trimming pared 0 bases from V and 5 bases from J, leaving 10 bases between. Germline values: CDR1 SGHRS, CDR2 YFSETQ. This CDR3 is 14 amino acids long. This chain's CDR3 is CASSLAVAGDTQYF. The DNA for the CDR3 is TGCGCCAGCAGCTTGGCCGTAGCTGGAGATACGCAGTATTTT.

The V call is TRBV5-5, the J call TRBJ2-7, with D tentatively TRBD1 or TRBD2 (5 bases each). V was cut by 0 bases and J by 5 bases, with 12 bases left in between. CDR1 and CDR2 (germline): SGHKS, YYEKEE (reference sequence). CDR3 length: 14 residues. The CDR3 bases are TGTGCCAGCAGCTTGGAATCAGGGAGCGACGAGCAGTACTTC. Residues: CASSLESGSDEQYF.

The sample holds a few counts of this clonotype. The rearrangement joins TRBV6-5 to TRBJ1-1; D is possibly TRBD1 (6 bases). Trimming left V 8 bases short and J 3 bases short, with 19 bases between. Looked up from germline, CDR1 is MNHEY and CDR2 is SVGAGI. The CDR3 length is 15 residues. The CDR3 DNA is TGTGCCAGCGTAGGGGGGGCAGGGGCATACACTGAAGCTTTCTTT. It is translated as CASVGGAGAYTEAFF.

This chain uses TRBV5-6 with TRBJ2-3, with no clear D. Deletions cut 5 bases from V and 4 bases from J, with 11 bases between. The germline V gene encodes CDR1 SGHDT and CDR2 YYEEEE. There are 13 residues in the CDR3. CDR3 nucleotides: TGTGCCAGCAGAGGAGACTTGGCAGATACGCAGTATTTT. Translation gives CASRGDLADTQYF.

This clonotype was seen only a few times. The chain carries TRBV5-1 and TRBJ1-2; 7 positions match TRBD1. The V gene end was trimmed by 5 bases and the J gene end by 2 bases; junction bases not matched to a gene: 9. The CDR3 is 15 residues long. The germline CDR1 and CDR2 sequences are SGHRS and YFSETQ. CDR3: CASRPTGLGNYGYTF. For the CDR3, the DNA is TGCGCCAGCAGGCCGACAGGGTTGGGAAACTATGGCTACACCTTC.

This rearrangement joins TRBV11-2 to TRBJ1-6; D is unclear. The germline CDR1 and CDR2 sequences are SGHAT and FQNNGV. The V end lost 4 bases, the J end lost 0 bases, and 10 bases lay between the germline ends. This CDR3 comprises 16 residues. The CDR3 sequence: CASSSTPFSYNSPLHF. CDR3 nucleotide sequence: TGTGCCAGCAGCTCGACACCCTTCTCCTATAATTCACCCCTCCACTTT.

This clonotype appeared a few times. The chain couples TRBV28 to TRBJ1-5; perhaps TRBD1 as D (5 bases). V shed 6 bases and J shed 5 bases, with 11 bases lying between them. Germline loops: CDR1 MDHEN, CDR2 SYDVKM. This CDR3 comprises 13 residues. The CDR3, as DNA: TGTGCCAGCAGCCCAGGGACGTATCAGCCCCAGCATTTT. It codes for CASSPGTYQPQHF.

This chain connects TRBV5-4 to TRBJ1-6, with 9 nucleotides matching TRBD1. This CDR3 contains 15 residues. V lost 0 bases, J lost 9 bases, and 4 bases stayed unmatched. Per germline, CDR1 SGHNT and CDR2 YYREEE (reference sequence). The CDR3 spells CASSLGGQGSSPLHF. The CDR3 DNA reads TGTGCCAGCAGCTTGGGGGGACAGGGCTCTTCACCCCTCCACTTT.

This clonotype occurred a few times. J is TRBJ2-3 and V is TRBV20-1; possibly TRBD1 for D (5 bases). V was trimmed by 4 bases and J by 3 bases, leaving 11 bases between them. This CDR3 spans 13 amino acids. The germline V gene encodes CDR1 DFQATT and CDR2 SNEGSKA (reference sequence). The CDR3 bases are TGCAGTGCTAATGGGGCTTTGACAGATACGCAGTATTTT. It encodes CSANGALTDTQYF.

Concerning this clonotype: A read error may account for a junction end that differs from germline. The V and J genes are TRBV7-9 and TRBJ2-3; no reliable D call. This CDR3 has 12 residues. Germline CDR1 reads SEHNR; CDR2 reads FQNEAQ (reference sequence). The CDR3 is CTSSANTDTQYF. CDR3 coding DNA: TGTACCAGCAGCGCCAACACAGATACGCAGTATTTT.

V usage is TRBV6-5 and J usage is TRBJ1-2; D perhaps matches TRBD1 (6 bases). V was cut by 0 bases and J by 7 bases, with 18 bases left in between. Germline CDR1 and CDR2: MNHEY and SVGAGI. This CDR3 region has 16 residues. The CDR3: CASSYSPGGTQGGYTF. The CDR3 DNA is TGTGCCAGCAGTTACTCGCCTGGGGGGACACAGGGTGGCTACACCTTC.

This clonotype has a handful of counts. This chain connects TRBV4-1 to TRBJ1-4; perhaps TRBD1 as D (5 bases). The CDR3 has 19 amino acids. V gave up 4 bases and J gave up 0 bases, with 21 bases separating them. Per the germline V gene, CDR1 is MGHRA and CDR2 is YSYEKL. CDR3 amino acids: CASSPLIVPGPPTNEKLFF. The CDR3 DNA follows: TGCGCCAGCAGCCCCCTAATTGTTCCGGGGCCCCCAACTAATGAAAAACTGTTTTTT.

For the CDR3, the DNA is TGTGCCAGCAGCTTAAGATACGGCCGCGATCAAGAGACCCAGTACTTC. As protein: CASSLRYGRDQETQYF. This chain uses TRBV11-2 with TRBJ2-5; D gene uncertain. CDR1 and CDR2 (germline): SGHAT, FQNNGV. The CDR3 has 16 residues. V lost 2 bases and J 2 bases, leaving 15 bases between the germline ends.

The genes are TRBV28 and TRBJ2-1; TRBD1 might be the D (6 bases). Germline CDR1 reads MDHEN; CDR2 reads SYDVKM. The length of the CDR3 is 19 residues. Trimming stripped 3 bases from V and 0 bases from J, with 21 bases between. The CDR3 DNA is TGTGCCAGCAGTTTTTGGGCAGGGGCGGCGGAATCCTCCTACAATGAGCAGTTCTTC. The encoded protein is CASSFWAGAAESSYNEQFF.

V gene TRBV20-1 combines with J gene TRBJ1-2, with a weak D call TRBD1 (5 bases). Between the trimmed V and J ends, which lost 5 bases and 4 bases, there was a span of 20 bases. CDR1 is DFQATT, CDR2 SNEGSKA, per germline (reference sequence). The CDR3 totals 15 residues. CDR3 sequence (DNA): TGCAGTGCTCTCTCGTTAGGGCTTAGGGGCTATGGCTACACCTTC. Its translation is CSALSLGLRGYGYTF.

This chain links TRBV20-1 with TRBJ2-4, with 7 bases lining up with TRBD1. The tail of the sequence fits TRBJ2-7 better, so the J call may be wrong. The CDR3 runs to 14 residues. From germline, CDR1 is DFQATT and CDR2 SNEGSKA (reference sequence). The CDR3 is CSARGGQAVCEQYF. The CDR3 nucleotides read TGCAGTGCTAGGGGTGGACAGGCGGTATGCGAGCAGTACTTC.

This clonotype occurred a few times. The gene calls are TRBV25-1 and TRBJ2-3, with no clear D. Deletions cut 1 base from V and 0 bases from J, with 8 bases between. The CDR3 is 15 amino acids. Germline V gene lookup returns CDR1 MGHDK and CDR2 SYGVNS. In DNA form, the CDR3 reads TGTGCCAGCAGTGAATCGGAACTGAGCACAGATACGCAGTATTTT. Its translation is CASSESELSTDTQYF.